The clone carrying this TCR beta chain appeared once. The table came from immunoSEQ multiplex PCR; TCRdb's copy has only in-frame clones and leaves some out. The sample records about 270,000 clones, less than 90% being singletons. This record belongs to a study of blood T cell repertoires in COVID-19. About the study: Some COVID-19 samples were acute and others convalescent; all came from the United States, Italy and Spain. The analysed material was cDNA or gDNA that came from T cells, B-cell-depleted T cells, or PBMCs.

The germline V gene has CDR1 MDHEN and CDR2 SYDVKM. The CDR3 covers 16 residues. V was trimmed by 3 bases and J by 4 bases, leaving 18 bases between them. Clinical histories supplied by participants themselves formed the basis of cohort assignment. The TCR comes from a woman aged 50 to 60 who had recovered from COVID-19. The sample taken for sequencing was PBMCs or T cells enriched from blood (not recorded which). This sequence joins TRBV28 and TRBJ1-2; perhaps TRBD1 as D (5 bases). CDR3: CASSLVASSQGYGYTF. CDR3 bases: TGTGCCAGCAGTTTGGTCGCATCCAGCCAGGGCTATGGCTACACCTTC.